The 14 T cell receptor beta chains presented below share a single source sample, sequenced in a study of blood T cell repertoires in COVID-19. The method was immunoSEQ multiplex PCR; TCRdb's version includes in-frame clones alone and lacks a portion of them. The table includes some 240,000 clones, 75% to 90% detected once. Sequencing input: peripheral blood. All receptors come from a man in his 60s who had recovered from COVID-19.

The chain carries TRBV4-1 and TRBJ1-5; 7 nucleotides align to TRBD1. V lost 0 bases, J lost 6 bases, and 2 bases stayed unmatched. Germline CDR1 reads MGHRA; CDR2 reads YSYEKL. The CDR3 runs 14 residues. Here the CDR3 DNA reads TGCGCCAGCAGCCAAGACAGGGGGATTCAGCCCCAGCATTTT. Protein: CASSQDRGIQPQHF.

The table lists this clone with a count of one. The chain employs TRBV18 and TRBJ2-5; a possible D gene is TRBD2 (5 bases). Germline V lookup: CDR1 KGHSH, CDR2 LQKENI. CDR3 size: 13 residues. The V and J ends lost 4 bases and 4 bases respectively, with 10 bases between them. The CDR3 coding sequence is TGTGCCAGCTCACGACGAGGGCGAGAGACCCAGTACTTC. It is translated as CASSRRGRETQYF. Full variable domain (rest looked up from reference TRBV18 and TRBJ2-5): NAGVMQNPRHLVRRRGQEARLRCSPMKGHSHVYWYRQLPEEGLKFMVYLQKENIIDESGMPKERFSAEFPKEGPSILRIQQVVRGDSAAYFCASSRRGRETQYFGPGTRLLVL.

The genes are TRBV5-1 and TRBJ2-7; 7 nucleotides match TRBD1. With V trimmed by 0 bases and J by 6 bases, 3 bases remained unmatched. Per germline, CDR1 SGHRS and CDR2 YFSETQ. The CDR3 is 13 amino acids. CDR3 in amino acids: CASSLGTGREQYF. CDR3 DNA: TGCGCCAGCAGCTTGGGGACAGGTCGCGAGCAGTACTTC.

The chain is built from TRBV28 and TRBJ2-3; 9 bases fit TRBD2. J lost 7 bases, V lost 3 bases, and 5 bases had no gene match. CDR3 length: 14 amino acids. Germline CDR1 and CDR2: MDHEN and SYDVKM. Here the CDR3 reads CASSFGGGGNTQYF. The CDR3 region has the DNA TGTGCCAGCAGTTTTGGCGGGGGGGGAAATACGCAGTATTTT.

This chain links TRBV18 with TRBJ1-2; D gene ambiguous. V gave up 3 bases and J gave up 2 bases, with 7 bases separating them. The CDR3 length is 13 residues. CDR1 is KGHSH, CDR2 LQKENI, per germline. The CDR3 spells CASSPDKNYGYTF. In DNA form, the CDR3 reads TGTGCCAGCTCACCCGACAAAAACTATGGCTACACCTTC. Complete variable domain (other parts from reference TRBV18 and TRBJ1-2): NAGVMQNPRHLVRRRGQEARLRCSPMKGHSHVYWYRQLPEEGLKFMVYLQKENIIDESGMPKERFSAEFPKEGPSILRIQQVVRGDSAAYFCASSPDKNYGYTFGSGTRLTVV.

The chain combines TRBV5-1 with TRBJ2-3; TRBD1 matches 12 bases. Germline-derived CDR1 and CDR2 are SGHRS and YFSETQ. After removal of 5 bases from V and 5 bases from J, the junction contained 6 bases not matched to a gene. The CDR3 consists of 15 residues. The CDR3 spells CASSLGQGALDTQYF. The CDR3 nucleotides read TGCGCCAGCAGTCTGGGACAGGGGGCGTTAGATACGCAGTATTTT. The variable domain in full, with the rest retrieved from reference TRBV5-1 and TRBJ2-3, is KAGVTQTPRYLIKTRGQQVTLSCSPISGHRSVSWYQQTPGQGLQFLFEYFSETQRNKGNFPGRFSGRQFSNSRSEMNVSTLELGDSALYLCASSLGQGALDTQYFGPGTRLTVL.

The V gene is TRBV28, the J gene TRBJ2-3; D unclear. The CDR3 consists of 12 residues. The germline V and J ends were trimmed by 1 base and 5 bases, with 4 bases remaining between them. Germline V gene lookup returns CDR1 MDHEN and CDR2 SYDVKM. The CDR3 is CASSLFKDTQYF. The CDR3 DNA follows: TGTGCCAGCAGTTTATTCAAAGATACGCAGTATTTT.

The chain links TRBV25-1 to TRBJ1-5; 8 nucleotides align to TRBD1. CDR3 size: 14 residues. CDR1 is MGHDK, CDR2 SYGVNS, per germline. V lost 9 bases to trimming and J lost 5 bases; unmatched junction nucleotides: 9. The chain's CDR3 is CARHDRGTDQPQHF. CDR3 in DNA: TGTGCCAGACATGACAGGGGTACGGATCAGCCCCAGCATTTT.

This chain links TRBV2 with TRBJ2-3; 9 bases align to TRBD2. The CDR3 extends over 15 amino acids. CDR1 and CDR2 (germline): SNHLY, FYNNEI. V lost 3 bases, J lost 7 bases, and 8 bases stayed unmatched. The CDR3 nucleotides are TGTGCCAGCAGTGACCGGCGGGGGGGCGGAAATACGCAGTATTTT. Its protein is CASSDRRGGGNTQYF.

The chain combines TRBV2 with TRBJ1-5, with D hard to call. The germline V gene has CDR1 SNHLY and CDR2 FYNNEI. This CDR3 is built from 14 residues. Trimming removed 8 bases at V and 0 bases at J, with 11 bases between. This CDR3 is CASRAVYSNQPQHF. DNA of the CDR3: TGTGCCAGCCGAGCCGTTTATAGCAATCAGCCCCAGCATTTT. Complete variable domain (other parts from reference TRBV2 and TRBJ1-5): EPEVTQTPSHQVTQMGQEVILRCVPISNHLYFYWYRQILGQKVEFLVSFYNNEISEKSEIFDDQFSVERPDGSNFTLKIRSTKLEDSAMYFCASRAVYSNQPQHFGDGTRLSIL.

The chain joins TRBV24-1 to TRBJ2-5, with D possibly TRBD1 on 6 matching bases. The germline V and J ends were trimmed by 4 bases and 5 bases, with 16 bases remaining between them. The germline gives CDR1 KGHDR, CDR2 SFDVKD. The CDR3 runs 15 residues. Written as DNA, the CDR3 is TGTGCCACCAGTGAAACAAGAACAGGGAAGGAGACCCAGTACTTC. It translates to CATSETRTGKETQYF.

This clone was picked up a small number of times. The V gene is TRBV5-1, the J gene TRBJ1-1, with D possibly TRBD1 on 5 matching bases. This CDR3 is built from 16 residues. Germline V CDR1 and CDR2: SGHRS, YFSETQ. V lost 0 bases, J lost 0 bases, and 12 bases lay in between. The CDR3 DNA reads TGCGCCAGCAGCTTGGGACAGAGCATCATGAACACTGAAGCTTTCTTT. It codes for CASSLGQSIMNTEAFF. Full variable domain (rest looked up from reference TRBV5-1 and TRBJ1-1): KAGVTQTPRYLIKTRGQQVTLSCSPISGHRSVSWYQQTPGQGLQFLFEYFSETQRNKGNFPGRFSGRQFSNSRSEMNVSTLELGDSALYLCASSLGQSIMNTEAFFGQGTRLTVV.

CDR3 coding DNA: TGTGCCAGCAGCTTGGCGGGACAGGGGGCCTATGGCTACACCTTC. Translating gives CASSLAGQGAYGYTF. The rearrangement uses TRBV5-6 and TRBJ1-2; the match to TRBD1 covers 12 bases. Germline V gives CDR1 SGHDT, CDR2 YYEEEE. V lost 0 bases, J lost 4 bases, and 1 base stayed unmatched. The CDR3 loop spans 15 amino acids. The variable domain in full, completed from reference TRBV5-6 and TRBJ1-2, reads DAGVTQSPTHLIKTRGQQVTLRCSPKSGHDTVSWYQQALGQGPQFIFQYYEEEERQRGNFPDRFSGHQFPNYSSELNVNALLLGDSALYLCASSLAGQGAYGYTFGSGTRLTVV.

The gene calls are TRBV6-5 and TRBJ1-6, with a tentative D call TRBD1 (6 bases). Trimming pared 6 bases from V and 10 bases from J, leaving 16 bases between. The germline gives CDR1 MNHEY, CDR2 SVGAGI. The CDR3 consists of 14 residues. CDR3 nucleotide sequence: TGTGCCAGCAGACCCGACAGCACAGGGTCACCCCTCCACTTT. Translation gives CASRPDSTGSPLHF.